These 25 T cell receptor beta chains came from one sample sequenced in a study of cytomegalovirus exposure and HLA in healthy donors. Data came from immunoSEQ multiplex PCR; TCRdb stores just in-frame clones and leaves some out. The data hold over 200,000 clones, with around four fifths observed a single time. The sequenced material came from PBMCs. Receptors were obtained from a woman under 30 in good health and CMV-seronegative.

This clone has just one count. The rearrangement links TRBV10-3 to TRBJ1-5; tentatively, D is TRBD1 (5 bases). The CDR3 has 16 amino acids. CDR1 and CDR2 from the germline V gene are ENHRY and SYGVKD. Trimming left V 3 bases short and J 4 bases short, with 16 bases between. CDR3 loop: CAISDLGGGKNQPQHF. The DNA for the CDR3 is TGTGCCATCAGTGATCTTGGTGGGGGTAAAAATCAGCCCCAGCATTTT.

The rearrangement links TRBV6-1 to TRBJ2-3; D is unclear. Germline CDR1 MNHNS, CDR2 SASEGT. This CDR3 spans 14 amino acids. Between the trimmed V and J ends, which lost 4 bases and 2 bases, there was a span of 10 bases. The CDR3 DNA is TGTGCCAGCAGTGGGGCAGGCCCCACAGATACGCAGTATTTT. Translating it yields CASSGAGPTDTQYF.

V gene TRBV5-4 combines with J gene TRBJ1-1; D is ambiguous. The CDR3 has 13 residues. Germline V CDR1 and CDR2: SGHNT, YYREEE (reference sequence). With 0 bases removed from V and 1 base from J, the gap between germline ends came to 4 bases. Here the CDR3 reads CASSLVKNTEAFF. CDR3 nucleotide sequence: TGTGCCAGCAGCTTGGTGAAGAACACTGAAGCTTTCTTT.

Here the CDR3 reads CASSLDRGNQPQHF. For the CDR3, the DNA is TGTGCCAGCAGCTTAGACAGGGGCAATCAGCCCCAGCATTTT. The J gene is TRBJ1-5, the V gene TRBV7-8, with D maybe TRBD1 (6 bases). The CDR3 consists of 14 residues. V was clipped by 1 base and J by 2 bases, with 6 bases between them. From germline, CDR1 is SGHVS and CDR2 FQNEAQ.

This chain connects TRBV9 to TRBJ2-7, with 9 bases identical to TRBD2. The V gene's germline CDR1 is SGDLS and CDR2 YYNGEE. After removal of 0 bases from V and 6 bases from J, the junction contained 7 bases not matched to a gene. The CDR3 is made up of 15 amino acids. In nucleotides, the CDR3 is TGTGCCAGCAGCGTAGATTCTAGCGGGGTCAGCGAGCAGTACTTC. It encodes CASSVDSSGVSEQYF.

V is TRBV7-8 and J is TRBJ1-1; unclear D gene. The CDR3 consists of 13 residues. Trimming removed 5 bases from V and 5 bases from J, with 12 bases in between. Germline CDR1 is SGHVS and CDR2 is FQNEAQ. CDR3 nucleotide sequence: TGTGCCAGCAGCCAAAGACGGGGTACTGAAGCTTTCTTT. It translates to CASSQRRGTEAFF. Variable domain in full (rest from reference TRBV7-8 and TRBJ1-1): GAGVSQSPRYKVAKRGQDVALRCDPISGHVSLFWYQQALGQGPEFLTYFQNEAQLDKSGLPSDRFFAERPEGSVSTLKIQRTQQEDSAVYLCASSQRRGTEAFFGQGTRLTVV.

This chain uses TRBV9 with TRBJ1-1, with D possibly matching TRBD1 (6 bases). This CDR3 has 17 residues. V was clipped by 3 bases and J by 2 bases, with 20 bases between them. The germline V gene encodes CDR1 SGDLS and CDR2 YYNGEE. The CDR3: CASSAHRVRGPNTEAFF. CDR3 DNA: TGTGCCAGCAGCGCTCACAGGGTACGGGGACCTAACACTGAAGCTTTCTTT.

With respect to this clone: The identical CDR3 is also encoded by other nucleotide sequences in the sample. The chain couples TRBV20-1 to TRBJ1-2, with a possible D match to TRBD1 (6 bases). The CDR3 totals 11 residues. The V and J ends lost 6 bases and 3 bases respectively, with 8 bases between them. The V gene's germline CDR1 is DFQATT and CDR2 SNEGSKA (reference sequence). The CDR3 DNA reads as TGCAGTGCCCGACAGGACTATGGCTACACCTTC. The encoded protein is CSARQDYGYTF.

The sample holds one count of this clone. The chain joins TRBV7-3 to TRBJ2-3; maybe TRBD1 (6 bases). CDR1 and CDR2 from the germline V gene are SGHTA and FQGTGA. The CDR3 totals 13 residues. V was shortened by 5 bases and J by 6 bases, with 12 bases between the two germline ends. The chain's CDR3 is CASSPGARDTQYF. In DNA form, the CDR3 reads TGTGCCAGCAGCCCAGGGGCGCGGGATACGCAGTATTTT.

The V call is TRBV1, the J call TRBJ1-2; the D segment call TRBD1 is taken from the table without a DNA check. TRBV1 is deemed a pseudogene. The CDR3 sequence is 16 residues long. CDR3 nucleotide sequence: TGCACCAGCAGCCAAGATTGCAGGGGCGGTAACTATGGCTACACCTTC. Residues: CTSSQDCRGGNYGYTF.

This chain joins TRBV28 and TRBJ2-7; TRBD1 matches at 9 bases. J was trimmed by 1 base and V by 6 bases; bases with no gene match: 4. CDR1 and CDR2 (germline): MDHEN, SYDVKM. CDR3 length equals 14 residues. In DNA form, the CDR3 reads TGTGCCAGCAGCACAGGGGGCAGTTCCTACGAGCAGTACTTC. It encodes CASSTGGSSYEQYF.

There are a few counts of this clone. V is TRBV21-1 and J is TRBJ1-5; the table's D call, TRBD1, was not checked against the DNA. TRBV21-1 is termed a pseudogene. This CDR3 has 13 amino acids. CDR3 in amino acids: CASSKEGCQPQHF. CDR3 DNA sequence: TGTGCCAGCAGCAAAGAGGGGTGTCAGCCCCAGCATTTT.

The table lists this clone with a few counts. The chain recombines TRBV18 with TRBJ2-7; TRBD1 matches at 8 bases. The CDR3 spans 14 residues. After removal of 2 bases from V and 7 bases from J, the junction contained 7 bases not matched to a gene. Germline V gene lookup returns CDR1 KGHSH and CDR2 LQKENI. The CDR3: CASSPFQGAGEQYF. The CDR3 coding sequence is TGTGCCAGCTCACCATTCCAGGGGGCGGGAGAGCAGTACTTC.

This clone has a count of ten or more. This chain uses TRBV7-8 with TRBJ2-1, with 8 bases identical to TRBD2. Per the germline V gene, CDR1 is SGHVS and CDR2 is FQNEAQ. J was trimmed by 7 bases and V by 4 bases; bases with no gene match: 12. The CDR3 totals 16 residues. Here the CDR3 reads CASSSPPGGYENEQFF. In DNA form, the CDR3 reads TGTGCCAGCAGCTCCCCTCCGGGGGGGTATGAGAATGAGCAGTTCTTC.

The V and J genes are TRBV30 and TRBJ1-2; D gene ambiguous. V was pared by 1 base and J by 5 bases, with 8 bases between. CDR3 length: 12 residues. Germline V gene lookup returns CDR1 GTSNPN and CDR2 SVGIG (reference sequence). Here the CDR3 DNA reads TGTGCCTGGAGTGCGGGGAGGTATGGCTACACCTTC. As protein: CAWSAGRYGYTF. The complete variable domain, with remaining parts taken from reference TRBV30 and TRBJ1-2, reads SQTIHQWPATLVQPVGSPLSLECTVEGTSNPNLYWYRQAAGRGLQLLFYSVGIGQISSEVPQNLSASRPQDRQFILSSKKLLLSDSGFYLCAWSAGRYGYTFGSGTRLTVV.

The chain carries TRBV5-6 and TRBJ1-6; TRBD1 agrees at 9 bases. V lost 4 bases, J lost 7 bases, and 6 bases stayed unmatched. The CDR3 loop spans 15 amino acids. Germline values: CDR1 SGHDT, CDR2 YYEEEE. The CDR3 DNA follows: TGTGCCAGCAGCAGGCGGACAGGGGCGAATTCACCCCTCCACTTT. Encoded protein: CASSRRTGANSPLHF.

The chain joins TRBV5-6 to TRBJ1-6; 11 nucleotides line up with TRBD1. The germline CDR1 and CDR2 sequences are SGHDT and YYEEEE. The CDR3 length is 15 residues. V shed 3 bases, J shed 10 bases, and the junction held 6 bases outside the gene matches. The CDR3 reads CASSWGTGGGSPLHF. DNA for the CDR3: TGTGCCAGCAGCTGGGGGACAGGGGGAGGCTCACCCCTCCACTTT.

The chain is built from TRBV19 and TRBJ1-5; TRBD1 agrees at 7 bases. CDR1 LNHDA and CDR2 SQIVND come from the germline V gene (reference sequence). There are 16 residues in the CDR3. The V gene end was trimmed by 8 bases and the J gene end by 3 bases; junction bases not matched to a gene: 13. The CDR3: CASYPTGWGDNQPQHF. Written as DNA, the CDR3 is TGTGCCAGTTATCCGACAGGGTGGGGAGACAATCAGCCCCAGCATTTT.

The gene calls are TRBV30 and TRBJ1-1; D is possibly TRBD1 (5 bases). The V and J ends lost 4 bases and 1 base respectively, with 7 bases between them. CDR3 size: 12 residues. Germline V CDR1 and CDR2: GTSNPN, SVGIG (reference sequence). The CDR3 sequence is CAWTRGNTEAFF. The CDR3 nucleotides read TGTGCCTGGACTAGGGGGAACACTGAAGCTTTCTTT. The full variable domain, rest sourced from reference TRBV30 and TRBJ1-1, is SQTIHQWPATLVQPVGSPLSLECTVEGTSNPNLYWYRQAAGRGLQLLFYSVGIGQISSEVPQNLSASRPQDRQFILSSKKLLLSDSGFYLCAWTRGNTEAFFGQGTRLTVV.

The chain has TRBV28 and TRBJ1-2; no firm D call. The length of the CDR3 is 12 residues. V was cut by 6 bases and J by 4 bases, with 9 bases left in between. Germline CDR1 and CDR2: MDHEN and SYDVKM. CDR3 coding DNA: TGTGCCAGCAGGGTAGAGCGCTATGGCTACACCTTC. Protein: CASRVERYGYTF.

In DNA, the CDR3 is TGTGCCAGCAGCCAAGAGCGACAAACCCCACAGGAGACCCAGTACTTC. Its translation is CASSQERQTPQETQYF. The chain couples TRBV4-2 to TRBJ2-5, with D unclear. CDR1 and CDR2 from the germline V gene are LGHNA and YNFKEQ. The CDR3 runs 16 residues. Trimming took off 0 bases at V and 5 bases at J, with 16 bases between the two ends.

Regarding this clone: The junction does not match germline at one end; this may be a read error. The chain is built from TRBV2 and TRBJ2-7; 8 nucleotides match TRBD1. CDR1 is SNHLY and CDR2 is FYNNEI in the germline V gene. CDR3 length equals 13 residues. This CDR3 reads CASSTETGALLAF. DNA of the CDR3: TGTGCCAGCAGTACCGAGACAGGGGCGTTGTTGGCCTTC.

This sequence joins TRBV15 and TRBJ1-1; D is undetermined. V lost 3 bases and J lost 4, with 15 bases in between. The CDR3 has 15 amino acids. Germline assignment: CDR1 LNHNV and CDR2 YYDKDF (reference sequence). CDR3 amino acids: CATSSRVGDGTEAFF. In DNA form, the CDR3 reads TGTGCCACCAGCAGCAGAGTAGGTGACGGCACTGAAGCTTTCTTT. Supplemented by reference TRBV15 and TRBJ1-1, the full variable domain reads DAMVIQNPRYQVTQFGKPVTLSCSQTLNHNVMYWYQQKSSQAPKLLFHYYDKDFNNEADTPDNFQSRRPNTSFCFLDIRSPGLGDTAMYLCATSSRVGDGTEAFFGQGTRLTVV.

The chain carries TRBV6-1 and TRBJ1-1; the D gene is possibly TRBD1 (5 bases). The CDR3 has 13 residues. V was pared by 10 bases and J by 3 bases, with 15 bases between. Germline values: CDR1 MNHNS, CDR2 SASEGT. In DNA, the CDR3 is TGTGCCACCGGGTACCCAGGGCACACTGAAGCTTTCTTT. It specifies CATGYPGHTEAFF.

V and J are TRBV10-2 and TRBJ1-2, with 7 bases that match TRBD1. Germline-derived CDR1 and CDR2 are WSHSY and SAAADI. Unmatched junction bases numbered 10, after V lost 2 bases and J lost 7 bases. The CDR3 is 15 residues long. CDR3 sequence reads: CASSEAKGRQGGYTF. CDR3 in DNA: TGCGCCAGCAGTGAGGCGAAGGGGAGACAGGGTGGCTACACCTTC.